The TCR beta chain under discussion was sequenced for a study of PD-L1 blockade in urothelial cancer. About the study: Analysis of the blood was performed 3 weeks (second dose) and 6 weeks after treatment start.

General study results and limits: Where pretreatment blood TCR clonality fell below the median, better survival was predicted.

Individual patients had between 1 and 8 samples, taken pretreatment and on-treatment. V was shortened by 7 bases and J by 0 bases, with 16 bases between the two germline ends. Germline V lookup: CDR1 LNHDA, CDR2 SQIVND (reference sequence). This CDR3 has 17 residues. Clones were sequenced by immunoSEQ multiplex PCR, and TCRdb holds only the in-frame ones, with some missing. The sample has 58,000 or so clones; 86% are singletons. Notes on this clone: Its antigen is not identified.

The receptor was derived from a man aged 45-65 years with urothelial cancer. The chain recombines TRBV19 with TRBJ2-6, with D possibly matching TRBD2 (6 bases). Material: PBMCs, obtained around atezolizumab (anti-PD-L1) treatment. The CDR3 bases are TGTGCCAGTACCCCCATAGCGGACCTCTCTGGGGCCAACGTCCTGACTTTC. It translates to CASTPIADLSGANVLTF. Based on the CDR3 plus reference TRBV19 and TRBJ2-6, the full variable domain is DGGITQSPKYLFRKEGQNVTLSCEQNLNHDAMYWYRQDPGQGLRLIYYSQIVNDFQKGDIAEGYSVSREKKESFPLTVTSAQKNPTAFYLCASTPIADLSGANVLTFGAGSRLTVL.